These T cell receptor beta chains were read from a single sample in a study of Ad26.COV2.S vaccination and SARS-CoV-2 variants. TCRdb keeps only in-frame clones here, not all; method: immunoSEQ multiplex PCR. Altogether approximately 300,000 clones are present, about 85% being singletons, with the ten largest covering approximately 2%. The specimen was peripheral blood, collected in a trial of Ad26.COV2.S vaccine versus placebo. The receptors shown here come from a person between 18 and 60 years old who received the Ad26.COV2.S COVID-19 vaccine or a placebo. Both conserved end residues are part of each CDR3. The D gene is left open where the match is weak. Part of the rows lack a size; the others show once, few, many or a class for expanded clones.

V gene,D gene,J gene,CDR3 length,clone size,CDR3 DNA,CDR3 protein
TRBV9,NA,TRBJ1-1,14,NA,TGTGCCAGCAGCGTAGAATTGTGGAACACTGAAGCTTTCTTT,CASSVELWNTEAFF
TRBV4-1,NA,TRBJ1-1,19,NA,TGCGCCAGCAGCCAGGCTTTTCAGGGAGGAGACATTGGAGTCGCTGAAGCTTTCTTT,CASSQAFQGGDIGVAEAFF
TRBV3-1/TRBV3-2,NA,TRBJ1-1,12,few,TGTGCCAGCAGCCACTTGAACACTGAAGCTTTCTTT,CASSHLNTEAFF
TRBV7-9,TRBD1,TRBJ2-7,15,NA,TGTGCCAGCAGCCCCCCGGACAGGGGGCACTACGAGCAGTACTTC,CASSPPDRGHYEQYF
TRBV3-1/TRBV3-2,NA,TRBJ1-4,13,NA,TGTGCCAGCAGCCTACGGTGGCATGAAAAACTGTTTTTT,CASSLRWHEKLFF
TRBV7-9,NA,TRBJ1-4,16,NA,TGTGCCAGCAGCTCCGTCGGCGCGGAGGTTAATGAAAAACTGTTTTTT,CASSSVGAEVNEKLFF
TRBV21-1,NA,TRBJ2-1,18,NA,TGTGCCAGCAGCAAAGAGATGGACAGACAATTAAAGTTTGAATTCCAGTTCTTC,CASSKEMDRQLKFEFQFF
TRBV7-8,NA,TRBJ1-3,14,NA,TGTGCCAGCAGCCCCCTTGGCTCTGGAAACACCATATATTTT,CASSPLGSGNTIYF
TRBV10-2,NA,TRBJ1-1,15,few,TGCGCCAGCAGTGAGTCAGGGCAGGGGAGCACTGAAGCTTTCTTT,CASSESGQGSTEAFF
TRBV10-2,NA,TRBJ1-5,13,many,TGCGCCAGCTCCGGGACTTGGAATCAGCCCCAGCATTTT,CASSGTWNQPQHF
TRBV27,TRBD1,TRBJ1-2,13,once,TGTGCCAGCAGAGAGACCGGGACAGATGGCTACACCTTC,CASRETGTDGYTF
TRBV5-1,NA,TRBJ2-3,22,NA,TGCGCCAGCAGCTTGTTGTTGTGGCAGGGTAGTCGCGGGTCCCCTAGCACAGATACGCAGTATTTT,CASSLLLWQGSRGSPSTDTQYF
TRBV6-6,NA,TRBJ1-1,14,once,TGTGCCAGCAGTTACTCGTCAGGGTTCACTGAAGCTTTCTTT,CASSYSSGFTEAFF
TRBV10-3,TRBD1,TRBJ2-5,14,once,TGTGCCACCAGTGCCGGGACAGCCGAAGAGACCCAGTACTTC,CATSAGTAEETQYF
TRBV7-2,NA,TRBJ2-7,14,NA,TGTGCCAGCAGCTTATCGCGGGGGCCCTACGAGCAGTACTTC,CASSLSRGPYEQYF
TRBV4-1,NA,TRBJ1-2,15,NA,TGCGCCAGCAGCCCAGAGGGGCTCCCTAACTATGGCTACACCTTC,CASSPEGLPNYGYTF
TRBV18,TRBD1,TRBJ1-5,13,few,TGTGCCAGCTCTACAGGGGAAGACCAGCCCCAGCATTTT,CASSTGEDQPQHF
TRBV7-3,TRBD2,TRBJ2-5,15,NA,TGTGCCAGCAGCTTTAGCGGGGGCACTGGAGAGACCCAGTACTTC,CASSFSGGTGETQYF
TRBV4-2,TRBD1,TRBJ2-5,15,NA,TGTGCCAGCAGCCAAGCATCAGGGGGCGCGTTGACCCAGTACTTC,CASSQASGGALTQYF
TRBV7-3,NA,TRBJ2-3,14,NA,TGTGCCAGCAGCTTAACTAGGGGCACAGATACGCAGTATTTT,CASSLTRGTDTQYF
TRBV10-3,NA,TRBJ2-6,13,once,TGTGCCATCGGTGGTGCTGGGGCCAACGTCCTGACTTTC,CAIGGAGANVLTF
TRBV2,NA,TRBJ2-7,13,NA,TGTGCCAGCAGTGAAATGATGGGCAACGAGCAGTACTTC,CASSEMMGNEQYF
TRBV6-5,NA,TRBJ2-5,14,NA,TGTGCCAGCAGTTACTTCGGGGGGCGAGAGACCCAGTACTTC,CASSYFGGRETQYF
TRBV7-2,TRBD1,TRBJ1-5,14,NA,TGTGCCAGCAGCTCGCAGGGGGTAAATCAGCCCCAGCATTTT,CASSSQGVNQPQHF
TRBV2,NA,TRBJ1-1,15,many,TGTGCCAGCAGTGGGAGGAACAGTGTGAACACTGAAGCTTTCTTT,CASSGRNSVNTEAFF
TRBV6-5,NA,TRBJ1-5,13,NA,TGTGCCAGCAGTTACGATGGGGACCAGCCCCAGCATTTT,CASSYDGDQPQHF
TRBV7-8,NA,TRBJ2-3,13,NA,TGTGCCAGCAGCTCGGACCCCACAGATACGCAGTATTTT,CASSSDPTDTQYF
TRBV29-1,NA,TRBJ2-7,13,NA,TGCAGCGTTGAAGTCGGCCCAACCTACGAGCAGTACTTC,CSVEVGPTYEQYF
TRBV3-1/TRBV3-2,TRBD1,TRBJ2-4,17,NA,TGTGCCAGCAGCCCCAGACAGGGGCCAGTAGCCAAAAACATTCAGTACTTC,CASSPRQGPVAKNIQYF
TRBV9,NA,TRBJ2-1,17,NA,TGTGCCAGCAGCGGGACCTGGGGGGCAAGCTCCTACAATGAGCAGTTCTTC,CASSGTWGASSYNEQFF
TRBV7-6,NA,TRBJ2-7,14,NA,TGTGCCAGCAGCTTAGTTGGCAGGGGCTACGAGCAGTACTTC,CASSLVGRGYEQYF
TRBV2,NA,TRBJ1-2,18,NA,TGTGCCAGCAGTCCTGGGGTTGGGGACACCTTCCGAGACTATGGCTACACCTTC,CASSPGVGDTFRDYGYTF
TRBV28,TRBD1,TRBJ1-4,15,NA,TGTGCCAGCAGACTCAGGGGGCAGGGCAATGAAAAACTGTTTTTT,CASRLRGQGNEKLFF
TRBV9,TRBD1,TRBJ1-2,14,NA,TGTGCCAGCAGCGGGGCCAGGGGGAACTATGGCTACACCTTC,CASSGARGNYGYTF
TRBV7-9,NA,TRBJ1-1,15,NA,TGTGCCAGCAGCTTAGCGGCAGGGCTGAACACTGAAGCTTTCTTT,CASSLAAGLNTEAFF
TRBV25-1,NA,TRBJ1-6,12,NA,TGTGCCAGCAAACGCGGTAATTCACCCCTCCACTTT,CASKRGNSPLHF
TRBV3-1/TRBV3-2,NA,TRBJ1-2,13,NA,TGTGCCAGCAGCCCCTTGCGGGACTATGGCTACACCTTC,CASSPLRDYGYTF
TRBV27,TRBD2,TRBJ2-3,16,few,TGTGCCAGCAGGTCGCCCGGGTCTGGCGGGGGGTTGACGCAGTATTTT,CASRSPGSGGGLTQYF
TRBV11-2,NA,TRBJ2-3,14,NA,TGTGCCAGCAGCTTAGATAAGTCTACAGATACGCAGTATTTT,CASSLDKSTDTQYF
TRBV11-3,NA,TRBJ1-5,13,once,TGTGCCAGCAGCTTAGAGCTAAATCAGCCCCAGCATTTT,CASSLELNQPQHF
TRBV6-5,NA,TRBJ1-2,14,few,TGTGCCAGCAGTTCCCCCCGGGACCCATATGGCTACACCTTC,CASSSPRDPYGYTF
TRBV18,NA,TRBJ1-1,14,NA,TGTGCCAGCTCACTTCCGGGGGGGAACACTGAAGCTTTCTTT,CASSLPGGNTEAFF
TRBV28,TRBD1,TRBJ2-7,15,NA,TGTGCCAGCAGTTTATTAGGGACAGGGAGCCACGAGCAGTACTTC,CASSLLGTGSHEQYF
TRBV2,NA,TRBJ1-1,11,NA,TGTGCCAGCAGTGTGGGCGCTGAAGCTTTCTTT,CASSVGAEAFF
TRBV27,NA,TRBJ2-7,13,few,TGTGCCAGCCCCCGGGGCAACCCCTACGAGCAGTACTTC,CASPRGNPYEQYF
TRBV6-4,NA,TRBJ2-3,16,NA,TGTGCCAGCAGTGATCACAGTACATCTAGCACAGATACGCAGTATTTT,CASSDHSTSSTDTQYF
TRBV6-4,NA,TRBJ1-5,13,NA,TGTGCCAGCAGTTCCAAACTGAGCCAGCCCCAGCATTTT,CASSSKLSQPQHF
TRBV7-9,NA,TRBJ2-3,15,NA,TGTGCCAGCAGCTTTAGCCCTCTGGGCGCAGATACGCAGTATTTT,CASSFSPLGADTQYF
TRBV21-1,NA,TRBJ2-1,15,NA,TGTGCCAGCAGCAAAGCCGGCACAAAAGGAGGGGAGCAGTTCTTC,CASSKAGTKGGEQFF
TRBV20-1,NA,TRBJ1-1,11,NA,TGCAGTGGTGATCGACAGACTGAAGCTTTCTTT,CSGDRQTEAFF
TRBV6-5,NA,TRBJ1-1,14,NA,TGTGCCAGCAGCCGTTACTCAGGGGAGGTTGAAGCTTTCTTT,CASSRYSGEVEAFF
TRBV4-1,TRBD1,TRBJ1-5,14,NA,TGCGCCAGCAGCCAAAGGCAGGGGGATCAGCCCCAGCATTTT,CASSQRQGDQPQHF
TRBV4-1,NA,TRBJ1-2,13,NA,TGCGCCAGCAGCCCCCGGGACGGATATGGCTACACCTTC,CASSPRDGYGYTF
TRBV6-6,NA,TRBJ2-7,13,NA,TGTGCCAGCAGTTACACGACTAAGGTCGAGCAGTACTTC,CASSYTTKVEQYF
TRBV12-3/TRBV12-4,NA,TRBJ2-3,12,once,TGTGCCAGCTTAAGATGGTCAGATACGCAGTATTTT,CASLRWSDTQYF
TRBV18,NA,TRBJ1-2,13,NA,TGTGCCAGCTCCCCCCGGACAGAAGGTGGCTACACCTTC,CASSPRTEGGYTF